Described below is a single TCR beta chain sequence and its context. Original processing notes: For nucleated cells, counts were estimated from reference gene primer amplification. TCRdb's copy holds only in-frame clones and misses some; the assay was immunoSEQ multiplex PCR. V and J calls and clone size follow that table, whereas D and trimming were derived from the DNA. The profile shows about 73,000 clones, approximately 80% of them singletons. This sample was included in a study of blood T cell repertoires in COVID-19. Study information: Both acute and convalescent COVID-19 samples were obtained from the United States, Italy and Spain.

This CDR3 region has 15 residues. V was shortened by 5 bases and J by 5 bases, with 16 bases between the two germline ends. CDR1 and CDR2 (germline): SSHAT, FNYEAQ (reference sequence). The chain is built from TRBV7-7 and TRBJ2-1; possible D gene TRBD1, 7 bases. Sequencing was carried out using peripheral blood. The source of this sequence is an older woman with acute or convalescent COVID-19. For the CDR3, the DNA is TGTGCCAGCAGCCCGGCGGGACAGAAAAACAATGAGCAGTTCTTC. This gives the protein CASSPAGQKNNEQFF.